Listed below are T cell receptor beta chains from one sample, sequenced in a study of control samples from healthy donors and cancer patients. This table comes from immunoSEQ multiplex PCR, and its TCRdb copy is limited to in-frame clones, with some not included. This sample has roughly 93,000 clones, with about 89% found just once. The material sequenced was PBMCs. Source of these receptors: a woman aged 45-59 years with colorectal cancer. Each CDR3 is given with its conserved first and last residue. D genes are given only for firm matches. Clone size is shown for a subset of rows, as once, few, many or a class of expanded clone.

>11|.|TRBV5-1|.|TRBJ1-1
CASSTSDEAFF
TGCGCCAGCAGCACTTCCGATGAAGCTTTCTTT
>14|TRBD1|TRBV9|.|TRBJ1-3
CASSVDDRGNTIYF
TGTGCCAGCAGCGTAGATGACAGGGGGAACACCATATATTTT
>13|.|TRBV5-1|.|TRBJ1-2
CARSLVGGHGYTF
TGCGCCCGCAGCTTGGTCGGGGGCCATGGCTACACCTTC
>15|.|TRBV2|.|TRBJ1-5
CASSLETVANQPQHF
TGTGCCAGCAGTTTAGAGACAGTCGCTAATCAGCCCCAGCATTTT
>18|TRBD2|TRBV6-4|once|TRBJ2-2
CASRAPSRGGANTGELFF
TGTGCCAGCAGAGCTCCCTCGCGCGGGGGGGCCAACACCGGGGAGCTGTTTTTT
>15|TRBD1|TRBV19|once|TRBJ1-2
CASSIPFGQGGGYTF
TGTGCCAGTAGTATACCCTTCGGACAGGGAGGTGGCTACACCTTC
>15|TRBD2|TRBV27|few|TRBJ2-2
CASSFPGGDTGELFF
TGTGCCAGCAGTTTTCCGGGGGGGGACACCGGGGAGCTGTTTTTT
>17|TRBD2|TRBV6-4|few|TRBJ2-2
CASSRTGLAQGTGELFF
TGTGCCAGCAGCCGAACCGGACTAGCCCAGGGCACCGGGGAGCTGTTTTTT
>12|.|TRBV12-3/TRBV12-4|.|TRBJ2-5
CASSFLGETQYF
TGTGCCAGCAGTTTCTTGGGAGAGACCCAGTACTTC
>16|TRBD1|TRBV19|.|TRBJ2-1
CASSIDGTGLGDEQFF
TGTGCCAGTAGTATAGATGGGACAGGGTTGGGGGATGAGCAGTTCTTC
>13|.|TRBV10-3|.|TRBJ2-1
CAIRPGLDNEQFF
TGTGCCATCAGGCCGGGACTCGATAATGAGCAGTTCTTC
>15|.|TRBV19|.|TRBJ1-4
CASSPARTFGEKLFF
TGTGCCAGTAGTCCCGCCCGTACTTTTGGAGAAAAACTGTTTTTT
>16|TRBD1|TRBV28|.|TRBJ1-1
CASSSPTGAGRTEAFF
TGTGCCAGCAGTTCGCCGACAGGGGCTGGGAGGACTGAAGCTTTCTTT
>15|.|TRBV27|.|TRBJ1-4
CASRLNGGFGEKLFF
TGTGCCAGCAGGTTGAACGGGGGGTTCGGTGAAAAACTGTTTTTT
>13|.|TRBV11-1|.|TRBJ1-2
CASSLDFTGGYTF
TGTGCCAGCAGCCTTGACTTCACGGGTGGCTACACCTTC
>11|.|TRBV28|.|TRBJ2-5
CASSSGETQYF
TGTGCCAGCAGTTCTGGGGAGACCCAGTACTTC
>14|.|TRBV7-9|.|TRBJ1-2
CASSSGGINYGYTF
TGTGCCAGCAGCTCCGGGGGTATTAACTATGGCTACACCTTC
>13|.|TRBV30|.|TRBJ2-3
CAWSVRGTDTQYF
TGTGCCTGGAGTGTACGGGGCACAGATACGCAGTATTTT
>14|.|TRBV21-1|.|TRBJ1-5
CASTRDSINQPQHF
TGTGCCAGCACCCGGGACAGTATTAATCAGCCCCAGCATTTT
>16|.|TRBV6-5|.|TRBJ1-6
CASSYGAGAYNSPLHF
TGTGCCAGCAGTTACGGGGCAGGGGCTTATAATTCACCCCTCCACTTT
>14|.|TRBV3-1/TRBV3-2|few|TRBJ1-5
CASSQQGNHQPQHF
TGTGCCAGCAGCCAACAGGGGAACCATCAGCCCCAGCATTTT
>12|.|TRBV5-4|.|TRBJ1-6
CASSPRVLPLHF
TGTGCCAGCAGCCCCCGGGTTCTACCCCTCCACTTT
>14|.|TRBV7-3|once|TRBJ2-1
CASSLFTGEDEQFF
TGTGCCAGCAGCTTATTTACAGGGGAGGATGAGCAGTTCTTC
>15|.|TRBV5-1|once|TRBJ2-5
CASSSAAGDGETQYF
TGCGCCAGCAGCTCGGCGGCAGGGGACGGGGAGACCCAGTACTTC
>17|.|TRBV18|.|TRBJ1-1
CASSSTGSRAMNTEAFF
TGTGCCAGCTCATCAACCGGGAGCAGGGCTATGAACACTGAAGCTTTCTTT
>16|TRBD2|TRBV28|.|TRBJ2-1
CASSLAGGTPYNEQFF
TGTGCCAGCAGTTTGGCGGGGGGGACCCCCTACAATGAGCAGTTCTTC
>14|TRBD1|TRBV6-5|medium-sized|TRBJ1-2
CASLLQGSGYGYTF
TGTGCCAGCCTCCTACAGGGGTCTGGCTATGGCTACACCTTC
>15|TRBD2|TRBV9|.|TRBJ2-1
CASSSGGTLYNEQFF
TGTGCCAGCAGCTCGGGAGGGACACTATACAATGAGCAGTTCTTC